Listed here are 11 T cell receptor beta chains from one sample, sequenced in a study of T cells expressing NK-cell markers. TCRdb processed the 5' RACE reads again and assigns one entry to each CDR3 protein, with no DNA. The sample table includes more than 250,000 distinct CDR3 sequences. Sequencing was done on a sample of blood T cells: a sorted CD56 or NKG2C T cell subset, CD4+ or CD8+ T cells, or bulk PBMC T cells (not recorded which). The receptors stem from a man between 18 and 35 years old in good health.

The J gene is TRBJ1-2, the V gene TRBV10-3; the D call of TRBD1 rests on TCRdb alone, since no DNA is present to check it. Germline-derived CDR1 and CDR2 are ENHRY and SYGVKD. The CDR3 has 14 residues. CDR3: CAITPDREGYGYTF.

The CDR3 spells CSASPDGSKNIQYF. The rearrangement links TRBV20-1 to TRBJ2-4. CDR3 size: 14 residues. Germline CDR1 DFQATT, CDR2 SNEGSKA (reference sequence).

CDR3 in amino acids: CASSLGWKVGSPYEQYF. This chain connects TRBV11-2 to TRBJ2-7. Germline V gene data show CDR1 as SGHAT and CDR2 as FQNNGV. CDR3 size: 17 residues.

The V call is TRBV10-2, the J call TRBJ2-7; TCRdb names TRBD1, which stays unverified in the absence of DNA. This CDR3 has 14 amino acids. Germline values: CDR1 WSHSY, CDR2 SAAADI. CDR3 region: CASSVVQGRYEQYF.

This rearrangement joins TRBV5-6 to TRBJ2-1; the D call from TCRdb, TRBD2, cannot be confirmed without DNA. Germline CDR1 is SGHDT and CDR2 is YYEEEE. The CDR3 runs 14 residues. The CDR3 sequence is CASSDRLASNEQFF.

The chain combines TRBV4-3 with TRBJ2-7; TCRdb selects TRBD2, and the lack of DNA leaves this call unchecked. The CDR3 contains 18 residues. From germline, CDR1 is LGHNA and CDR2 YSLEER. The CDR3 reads CASSQALAGGLVSYEQYF.

CDR3 residues: CASRSGHRYGYTF. The gene calls are TRBV6-1 and TRBJ1-2; TCRdb outputs TRBD1, but without DNA this stays unchecked. The CDR3 consists of 13 residues. Germline CDR1 and CDR2: MNHNS and SASEGT.

CDR3: CSVSGEGELFF. V usage is TRBV29-1 and J usage is TRBJ2-2; absent DNA, TCRdb's TRBD1 call cannot be checked. The germline gives CDR1 SQVTM, CDR2 ANQGSEA. This CDR3 has 11 residues.

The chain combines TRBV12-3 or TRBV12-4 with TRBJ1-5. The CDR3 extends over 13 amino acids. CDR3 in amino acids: CASSLTRDQPQHF.

The CDR3 reads CASSFSGRESSEQFF. The chain recombines TRBV5-1 with TRBJ2-1; lacking DNA, the TRBD2 call made by TCRdb goes unchecked. Germline V gene lookup returns CDR1 SGHRS and CDR2 YFSETQ. The length of the CDR3 is 15 residues.

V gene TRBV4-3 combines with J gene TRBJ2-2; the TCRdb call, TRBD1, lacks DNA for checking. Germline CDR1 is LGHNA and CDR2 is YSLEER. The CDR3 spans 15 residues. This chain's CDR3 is CASSRGTGGTGELFF.